A single sample gave rise to the 7 T cell receptor beta chains below, sequenced in a study of HIV-infected patients and healthy controls. TCRdb called the 5' RACE reads again in MiXCR, with one record for every CDR3 protein. The top ten clones hold approximately 5.3% of a sample with 70,000 or so distinct CDR3 sequences, about 15% of them seen once. The sample comprised CD4+ T cells from blood. The receptors shown here come from a human donor in good health.

This clonotype was seen a handful of times. The V and J genes are TRBV19 and TRBJ2-7, with 9 nucleotides matching TRBD1. Germline V gives CDR1 LNHDA, CDR2 SQIVND (reference sequence). J lost 5 bases, V lost 5 bases, and 7 bases had no gene match. The CDR3 runs to 14 residues. The CDR3 is CASSFPGQGDEQYF. CDR3 coding DNA: TGTGCCAGTAGTTTTCCGGGACAGGGAGACGAGCAGTACTTC.

The chain carries TRBV5-5 and TRBJ2-4, with 7 bases fitting TRBD1. Germline-derived CDR1 and CDR2 are SGHKS and YYEKEE (reference sequence). CDR3 size: 14 residues. V was clipped by 4 bases and J by 1 base; unmatched bases: 2. The CDR3 DNA is TGTGCCAGCAGCCTGGACAGGGCCAAAAACATTCAGTACTTC. As protein: CASSLDRAKNIQYF.

The V call is TRBV7-3, the J call TRBJ2-3, with D hard to call. In germline, CDR1 is SGHTA, CDR2 FQGTGA. Trimming removed 5 bases at V and 4 bases at J, with 13 bases between. The CDR3 spans 14 residues. CDR3 nucleotides: TGTGCCAGCAGCCCCCGTGGGTCGGCAGATACGCAGTATTTT. Its protein is CASSPRGSADTQYF.

This clonotype turned up a few times. The chain employs TRBV13 and TRBJ2-1; 11 nucleotides align to TRBD2. Germline CDR1 reads PRHDT; CDR2 reads FYEKMQ (reference sequence). V lost 6 bases and J lost 6; bases outside the gene matches: 4. This CDR3 is 14 amino acids long. CDR3 loop: CASRGLAGGNEQFF. The CDR3, as DNA: TGTGCCAGCAGAGGGCTAGCGGGGGGCAATGAGCAGTTCTTC. The variable domain in full, completed from reference TRBV13 and TRBJ2-1, reads AAGVIQSPRHLIKEKRETATLKCYPIPRHDTVYWYQQGPGQDPQFLISFYEKMQSDKGSIPDRFSAQQFSDYHSELNMSSLELGDSALYFCASRGLAGGNEQFFGPGTRLTVL.

This clonotype was seen at least ten times. CDR3 bases: TGTGCCAGCAATTCCAGGGAAAGCTATGGCTACACCTTC. This gives the protein CASNSRESYGYTF. The chain recombines TRBV12-3 or TRBV12-4 with TRBJ1-2; TRBD1 is a possible D gene (5 bases). V was shortened by 7 bases and J by 4 bases, with 13 bases between the two germline ends. The CDR3 is made up of 13 amino acids.

In nucleotides, the CDR3 is TGTGCCAGCAGCCGACAGGGCCCCAGGGATGGCTACACCTTC. Protein product: CASSRQGPRDGYTF. The chain uses TRBV12-3 or TRBV12-4 and TRBJ1-2, with 7 bases identical to TRBD1. The CDR3 extends over 14 amino acids. V gave up 6 bases and J gave up 6 bases; unmatched junction bases: 10.

The chain is built from TRBV7-2 and TRBJ2-3, with TRBD2 identical over 9 bases. Germline lookup yields CDR1 SGHTA and CDR2 FQGNSA. The J segment lost 7 bases and the V segment lost 0 bases, leaving 2 bases of the junction unmatched. This CDR3 is built from 14 residues. CDR3 residues: CASSLALAGHTQYF. The CDR3 bases are TGTGCCAGCAGCTTAGCGCTAGCGGGACATACGCAGTATTTT.